This T cell receptor beta chain is drawn from a study of T cell changes during pregnancy in multiple sclerosis. Germline V gene data show CDR1 as SGDLS and CDR2 as YYNGEE. The CDR3 is 15 residues long. V was shortened by 7 bases and J by 0 bases, with 16 bases between the two germline ends. The assay was immunoSEQ multiplex PCR, and TCRdb's table has in-frame clones only and misses some. The table lists 65,000 to 70,000 clones, over 80% of them singletons. The sample here was peripheral blood, taken in the third trimester of pregnancy. This TCR came from a female donor in good health, enrolled as a control in a pregnancy study. J is TRBJ1-1 and V is TRBV9; tentative D call: TRBD1 (6 bases). The CDR3 sequence is CASRPQGTLNTEAFF. The CDR3 DNA reads as TGTGCCAGCCGTCCACAGGGAACCTTGAACACTGAAGCTTTCTTT.